This T cell receptor (beta chain) was identified in a study of blood T cell repertoires in COVID-19. Whole-study context: The analysed material was cDNA or gDNA that came from T cells, B-cell-depleted T cells, or PBMCs.

Original methodology: Reference gene primer amplification in the assay estimated nucleated cell counts. Some clones are missing from TCRdb's copy, which holds only in-frame ones; the method was immunoSEQ multiplex PCR. V, J and clone size reflect that table, while D and trimming were determined from the DNA. The sample has 260,000 or so clones, over 75% seen once. In its sample, this clone was seen a few times. Trimming left V 6 bases short and J 4 bases short, with 18 bases between. The CDR3 totals 16 residues. Germline-derived CDR1 and CDR2 are MDHEN and SYDVKM. The clonotype originates from a human donor in a cohort sampled during active COVID-19. This chain uses TRBV28 with TRBJ1-4, with D maybe TRBD1 (6 bases). What was sequenced was peripheral blood. In DNA form, the CDR3 reads TGTGCCAGCAGCTCCTGGGTACAGGGAGTTAATGAAAAACTGTTTTTT. It encodes CASSSWVQGVNEKLFF.